Listed below are T cell receptor beta chains from one sample, sequenced in a study of T cells expressing NK-cell markers. From its re-call of the 5' RACE reads, TCRdb lists each CDR3 protein once, without DNA. Here the sample table reports hundreds of thousands of distinct CDR3 sequences. Sequencing was performed on blood T cells: a sorted CD56 or NKG2C T cell subset, CD4+ or CD8+ T cells, or bulk PBMC T cells (not recorded which). The receptors shown here come from a woman between 18 and 70 years old in good health. The CDR3 runs from the conserved cysteine through the conserved F or W.

V gene: TRBV20-1; J gene: TRBJ2-2; CDR3 protein: CSAIRTGNTGELFF
V gene: TRBV7-2; J gene: TRBJ1-5; CDR3 protein: CASSPPGAGNQPQHF
V gene: TRBV28; J gene: TRBJ2-2; CDR3 protein: CASSSPGQGPGELFF
V gene: TRBV20-1; J gene: TRBJ1-1; CDR3 protein: CSARPRGNTEAFF
V gene: TRBV2; J gene: TRBJ2-5; CDR3 protein: CASSDRRGRSQETQYF
V gene: TRBV7-2; J gene: TRBJ2-3; CDR3 protein: CASSLTDLSTDTQYF
V gene: TRBV12-3/TRBV12-4; J gene: TRBJ2-5; CDR3 protein: CASRIGETQYF
V gene: TRBV6-5; J gene: TRBJ1-1; CDR3 protein: CASSYRGSNTEAFF
V gene: TRBV29-1; J gene: TRBJ1-1; CDR3 protein: CSAMTGGNTEAFF
V gene: TRBV20-1; J gene: TRBJ1-6; CDR3 protein: CSARDRSSGGPNSPLHF
V gene: TRBV12-3/TRBV12-4; J gene: TRBJ2-1; CDR3 protein: CATRERYSYNEQFF
V gene: TRBV20-1; J gene: TRBJ2-5; CDR3 protein: CSARYRGAQYF
V gene: TRBV18; J gene: TRBJ2-7; CDR3 protein: CASSAGGTYEQYF
V gene: TRBV19; J gene: TRBJ1-5; CDR3 protein: CASSIMTVSNQPQHF
V gene: TRBV20-1; J gene: TRBJ2-7; CDR3 protein: CSATGTSGDSYEQYF
V gene: TRBV18; J gene: TRBJ1-1; CDR3 protein: CASSPLDNIDTEAFF
V gene: TRBV7-7; J gene: TRBJ2-1; CDR3 protein: CASSVSGGANEQFF
V gene: TRBV4-3; J gene: TRBJ2-2; CDR3 protein: CASGPQGLYTGELFF
V gene: TRBV3-1; J gene: TRBJ1-5; CDR3 protein: CASSQMARGQPQHF
V gene: TRBV18; J gene: TRBJ2-6; CDR3 protein: CASSSSQGAFGANVLTF
V gene: TRBV20-1; J gene: TRBJ2-1; CDR3 protein: CSARDRGERYYNEQFF
V gene: TRBV18; J gene: TRBJ1-2; CDR3 protein: CASSPLPPRGLFDGYTF
V gene: TRBV20-1; J gene: TRBJ1-5; CDR3 protein: CSARASNQPQHF
V gene: TRBV5-1; J gene: TRBJ2-7; CDR3 protein: CASRGDSTSYEQYF
V gene: TRBV20-1; J gene: TRBJ2-2; CDR3 protein: CSARGGRNMNTGELFF
V gene: TRBV7-2; J gene: TRBJ1-2; CDR3 protein: CASRTVVGSGYTF
V gene: TRBV20-1; J gene: TRBJ2-3; CDR3 protein: CSVFSRSHRDTQYF
V gene: TRBV9; J gene: TRBJ2-7; CDR3 protein: CASSDGTGGYEQYF
V gene: TRBV25-1; J gene: TRBJ1-1; CDR3 protein: CASRSELNTEAFF
V gene: TRBV27; J gene: TRBJ1-5; CDR3 protein: CASSPRDTNQPQHF
V gene: TRBV18; J gene: TRBJ2-5; CDR3 protein: CASSEGLGLETQYF
V gene: TRBV11-2; J gene: TRBJ2-1; CDR3 protein: CASSHRDSSSYNEQFF
V gene: TRBV29-1; J gene: TRBJ1-2; CDR3 protein: CSVARGYGYTF
V gene: TRBV6-6; J gene: TRBJ1-2; CDR3 protein: CASSYGLGDGYTF
V gene: TRBV4-1; J gene: TRBJ1-1; CDR3 protein: CASSQDTETGPNTEAFF
V gene: TRBV29-1; J gene: TRBJ1-4; CDR3 protein: CSVQAQGSNEKLFF
V gene: TRBV29-1; J gene: TRBJ2-7; CDR3 protein: CSVRLLLPYEQYF
V gene: TRBV20-1; J gene: TRBJ1-6; CDR3 protein: CSAARQGADNSPLHF
V gene: TRBV20-1; J gene: TRBJ2-3; CDR3 protein: CSAIAQEDTQYF
V gene: TRBV20-1; J gene: TRBJ2-2; CDR3 protein: CSAGGILNTGELFF
V gene: TRBV9; J gene: TRBJ2-1; CDR3 protein: CASSFRTSGSNEQFF
V gene: TRBV11-2; J gene: TRBJ2-1; CDR3 protein: CASSLGGTSPYREQFF
V gene: TRBV29-1; J gene: TRBJ2-1; CDR3 protein: CSVWGYRGRRDEQFF